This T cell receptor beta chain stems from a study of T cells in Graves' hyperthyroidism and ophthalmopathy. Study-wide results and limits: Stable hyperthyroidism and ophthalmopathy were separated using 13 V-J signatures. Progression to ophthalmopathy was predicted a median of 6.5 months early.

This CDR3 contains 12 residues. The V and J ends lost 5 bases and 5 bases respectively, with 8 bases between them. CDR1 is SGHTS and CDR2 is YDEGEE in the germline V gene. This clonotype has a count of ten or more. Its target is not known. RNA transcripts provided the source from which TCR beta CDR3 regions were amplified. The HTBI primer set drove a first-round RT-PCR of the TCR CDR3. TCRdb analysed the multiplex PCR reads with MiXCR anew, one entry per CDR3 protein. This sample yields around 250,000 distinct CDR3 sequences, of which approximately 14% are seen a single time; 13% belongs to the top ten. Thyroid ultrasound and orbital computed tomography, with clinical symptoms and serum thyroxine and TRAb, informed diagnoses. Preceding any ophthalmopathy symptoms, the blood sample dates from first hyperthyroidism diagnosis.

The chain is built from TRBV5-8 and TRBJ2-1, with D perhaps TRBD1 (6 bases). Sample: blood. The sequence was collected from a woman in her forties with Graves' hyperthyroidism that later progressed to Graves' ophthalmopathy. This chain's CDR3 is CASSRTDNEQFF. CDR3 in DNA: TGTGCCAGCAGTCGGACAGACAATGAGCAGTTCTTC.